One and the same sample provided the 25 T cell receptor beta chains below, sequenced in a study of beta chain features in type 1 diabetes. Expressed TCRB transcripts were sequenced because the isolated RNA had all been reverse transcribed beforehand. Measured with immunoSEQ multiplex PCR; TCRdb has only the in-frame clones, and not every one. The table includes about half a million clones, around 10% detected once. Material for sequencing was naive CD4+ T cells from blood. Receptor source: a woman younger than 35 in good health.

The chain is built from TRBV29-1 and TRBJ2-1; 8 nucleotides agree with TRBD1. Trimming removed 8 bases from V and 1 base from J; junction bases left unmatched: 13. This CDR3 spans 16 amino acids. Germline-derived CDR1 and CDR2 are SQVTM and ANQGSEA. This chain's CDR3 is CSSEVGTGFSYNEQFF. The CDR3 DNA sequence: TGCAGCTCAGAGGTGGGGACAGGCTTTTCCTACAATGAGCAGTTCTTC.

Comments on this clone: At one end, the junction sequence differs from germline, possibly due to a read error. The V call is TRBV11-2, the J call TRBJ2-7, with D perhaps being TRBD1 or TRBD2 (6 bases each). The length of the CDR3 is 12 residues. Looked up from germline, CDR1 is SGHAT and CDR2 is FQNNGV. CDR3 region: CASSPWGLALSF. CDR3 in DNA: TGTGCCAGCAGCCCTTGGGGGCTAGCGCTCTCCTTC.

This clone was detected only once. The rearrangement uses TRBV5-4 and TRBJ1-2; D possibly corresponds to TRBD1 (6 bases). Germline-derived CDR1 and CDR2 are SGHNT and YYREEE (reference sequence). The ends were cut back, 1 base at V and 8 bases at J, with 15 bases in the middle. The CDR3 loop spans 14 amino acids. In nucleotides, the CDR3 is TGTGCCAGCAGCTTGACCCCGGCAGGGGAAGGCTACACCTTC. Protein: CASSLTPAGEGYTF. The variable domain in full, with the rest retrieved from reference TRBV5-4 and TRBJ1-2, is ETGVTQSPTHLIKTRGQQVTLRCSSQSGHNTVSWYQQALGQGPQFIFQYYREEENGRGNFPPRFSGLQFPNYSSELNVNALELDDSALYLCASSLTPAGEGYTFGSGTRLTVV.

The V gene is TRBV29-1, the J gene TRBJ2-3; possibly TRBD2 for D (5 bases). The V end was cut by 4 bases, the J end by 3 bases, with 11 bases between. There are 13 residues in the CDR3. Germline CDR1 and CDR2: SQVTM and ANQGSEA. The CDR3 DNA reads TGCAGCGTTGGAGGGAGAATGACAGATACGCAGTATTTT. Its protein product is CSVGGRMTDTQYF.

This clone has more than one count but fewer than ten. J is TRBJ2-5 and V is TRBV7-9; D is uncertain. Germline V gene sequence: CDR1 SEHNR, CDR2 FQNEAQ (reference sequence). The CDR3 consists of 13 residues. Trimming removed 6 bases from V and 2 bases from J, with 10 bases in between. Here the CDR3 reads CASRNFYQETQYF. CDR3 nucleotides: TGTGCCAGCAGAAATTTCTATCAAGAGACCCAGTACTTC. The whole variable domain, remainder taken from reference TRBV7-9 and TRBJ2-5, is DTGVSQNPRHKITKRGQNVTFRCDPISEHNRLYWYRQTLGQGPEFLTYFQNEAQLEKSRLLSDRFSAERPKGSFSTLEIQRTEQGDSAMYLCASRNFYQETQYFGPGTRLLVL.

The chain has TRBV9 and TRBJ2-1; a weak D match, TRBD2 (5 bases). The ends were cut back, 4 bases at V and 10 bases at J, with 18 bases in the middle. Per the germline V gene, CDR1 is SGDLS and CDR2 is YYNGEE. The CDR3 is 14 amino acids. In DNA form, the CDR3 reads TGTGCCAGCAGCAAACGGACTGGCGGCGGGGAGCAGTTCTTC. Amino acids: CASSKRTGGGEQFF. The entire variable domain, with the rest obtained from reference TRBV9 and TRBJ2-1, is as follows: DSGVTQTPKHLITATGQRVTLRCSPRSGDLSVYWYQQSLDQGLQFLIQYYNGEERAKGNILERFSAQQFPDLHSELNLSSLELGDSALYFCASSKRTGGGEQFFGPGTRLTVL.

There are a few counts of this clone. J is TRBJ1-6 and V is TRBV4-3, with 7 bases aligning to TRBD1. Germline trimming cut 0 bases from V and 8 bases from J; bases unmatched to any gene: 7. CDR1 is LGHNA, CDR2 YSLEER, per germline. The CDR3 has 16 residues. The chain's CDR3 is CASSQDRGQGYSPLHF. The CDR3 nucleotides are TGCGCCAGCAGCCAAGATAGGGGGCAGGGCTATTCACCCCTCCACTTT.

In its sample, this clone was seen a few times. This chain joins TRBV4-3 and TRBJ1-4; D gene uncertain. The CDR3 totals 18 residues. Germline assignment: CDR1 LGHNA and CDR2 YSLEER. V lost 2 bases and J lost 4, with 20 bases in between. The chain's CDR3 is CASSQRLLRAVINEKLFF. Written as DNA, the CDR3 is TGCGCCAGCAGCCAAAGGTTACTTAGGGCGGTTATTAATGAAAAACTGTTTTTT.

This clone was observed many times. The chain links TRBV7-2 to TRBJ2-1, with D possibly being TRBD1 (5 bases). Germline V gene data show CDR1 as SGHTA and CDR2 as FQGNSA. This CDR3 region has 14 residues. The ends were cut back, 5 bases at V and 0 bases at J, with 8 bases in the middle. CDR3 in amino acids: CASSTTVSYNEQFF. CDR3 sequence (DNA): TGTGCCAGCAGCACGACAGTCTCCTACAATGAGCAGTTCTTC.

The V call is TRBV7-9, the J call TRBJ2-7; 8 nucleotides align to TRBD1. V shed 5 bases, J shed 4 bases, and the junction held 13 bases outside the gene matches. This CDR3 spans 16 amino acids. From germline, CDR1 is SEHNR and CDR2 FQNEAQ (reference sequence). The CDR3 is CASSPGTGRILYEQYF. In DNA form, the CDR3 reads TGTGCCAGCAGCCCAGGGACAGGCAGGATACTGTACGAGCAGTACTTC.

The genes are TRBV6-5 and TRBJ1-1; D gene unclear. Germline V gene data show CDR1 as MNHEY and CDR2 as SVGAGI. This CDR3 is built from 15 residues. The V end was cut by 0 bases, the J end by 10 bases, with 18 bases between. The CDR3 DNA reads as TGTGCCAGCAGTTACTCGGCAAGGGAGGCCGGTCGAGCTTTCTTT. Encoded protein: CASSYSAREAGRAFF.

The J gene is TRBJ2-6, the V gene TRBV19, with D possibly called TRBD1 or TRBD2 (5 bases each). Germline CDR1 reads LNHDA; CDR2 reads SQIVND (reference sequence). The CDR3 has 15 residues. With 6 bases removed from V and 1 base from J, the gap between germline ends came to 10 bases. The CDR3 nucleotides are TGTGCCAGTAGAACTAGGGGTTCTGGGGCCAACGTCCTGACTTTC. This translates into CASRTRGSGANVLTF.

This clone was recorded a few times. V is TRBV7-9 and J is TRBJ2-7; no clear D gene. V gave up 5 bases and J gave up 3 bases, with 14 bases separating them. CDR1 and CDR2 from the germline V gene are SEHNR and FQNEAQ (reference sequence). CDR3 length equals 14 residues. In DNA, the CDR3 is TGTGCCAGCAGCCAAACCCCACATCTCTACGAGCAGTACTTC. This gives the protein CASSQTPHLYEQYF.

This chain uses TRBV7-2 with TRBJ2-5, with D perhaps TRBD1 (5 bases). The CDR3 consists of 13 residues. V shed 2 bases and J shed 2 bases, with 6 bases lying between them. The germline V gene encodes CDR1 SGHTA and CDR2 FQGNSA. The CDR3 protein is CASSLNRQETQYF. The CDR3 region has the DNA TGTGCCAGCAGCTTAAACAGGCAAGAGACCCAGTACTTC.

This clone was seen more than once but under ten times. CDR3 nucleotide sequence: TGTGCCAGCAGCATCGCCGGGGACAGGGTTTACGAGCAGTACGTC. This translates into CASSIAGDRVYEQYV. The chain uses TRBV21-1 and TRBJ2-7; no check of the table's D call, TRBD1, against the DNA was made. TRBV21-1 constitutes a pseudogene. The CDR3 runs 15 residues.

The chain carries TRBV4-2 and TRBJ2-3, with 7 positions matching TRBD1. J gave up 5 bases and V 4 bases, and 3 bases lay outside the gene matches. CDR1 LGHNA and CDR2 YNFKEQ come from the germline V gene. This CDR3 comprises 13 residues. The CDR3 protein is CASSPRDRDTQYF. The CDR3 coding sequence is TGTGCCAGCAGCCCCCGGGACAGAGATACGCAGTATTTT.

CDR3 nucleotide sequence: TGTGCCAGCTCGGCCGGGATCTACAATGAGCAGTTCTTC. Translating gives CASSAGIYNEQFF. The chain has TRBV18 and TRBJ2-1; perhaps TRBD2 as D (5 bases). In germline, CDR1 is KGHSH, CDR2 LQKENI. The CDR3 totals 13 residues. V lost 6 bases and J lost 3, with 9 bases in between.

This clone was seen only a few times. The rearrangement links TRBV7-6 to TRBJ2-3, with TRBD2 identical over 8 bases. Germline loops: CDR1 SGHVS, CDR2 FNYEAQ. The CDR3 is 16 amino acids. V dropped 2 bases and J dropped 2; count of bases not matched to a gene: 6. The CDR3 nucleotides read TGTGCCAGCAGCTTATCGGCGGGAGGAACCACAGATACGCAGTATTTT. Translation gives CASSLSAGGTTDTQYF.

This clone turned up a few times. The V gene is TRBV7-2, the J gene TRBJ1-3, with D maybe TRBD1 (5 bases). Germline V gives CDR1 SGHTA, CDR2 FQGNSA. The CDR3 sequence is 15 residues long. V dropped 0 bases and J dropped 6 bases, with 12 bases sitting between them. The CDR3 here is CASSLATTGQNTIYF. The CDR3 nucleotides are TGTGCCAGCAGCTTAGCGACAACAGGTCAAAACACCATATATTTT.

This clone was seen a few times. CDR3 amino acids: CASSIDKRSYEQYF. The CDR3 region has the DNA TGTGCCAGTAGTATCGATAAGCGCTCCTACGAGCAGTACTTC. The chain employs TRBV19 and TRBJ2-7; the D is unclear. V dropped 3 bases and J dropped 0 bases, with 9 bases sitting between them. Germline V gene sequence: CDR1 LNHDA, CDR2 SQIVND (reference sequence). The CDR3 consists of 14 residues.

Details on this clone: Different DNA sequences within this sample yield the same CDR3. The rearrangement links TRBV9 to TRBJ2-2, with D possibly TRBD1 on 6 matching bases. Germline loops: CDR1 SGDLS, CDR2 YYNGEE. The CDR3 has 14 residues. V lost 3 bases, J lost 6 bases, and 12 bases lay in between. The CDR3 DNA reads TGTGCCAGCAGCGCTACAGGGTCCGCCGGGGAGCTGTTTTTT. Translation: CASSATGSAGELFF.

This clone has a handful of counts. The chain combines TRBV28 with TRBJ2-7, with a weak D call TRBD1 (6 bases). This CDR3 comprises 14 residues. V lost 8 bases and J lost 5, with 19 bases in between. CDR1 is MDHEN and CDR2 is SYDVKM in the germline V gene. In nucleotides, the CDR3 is TGTGCCAGCTCCGATCTCCTACAGGGCCACGAGCAGTACGTC. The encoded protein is CASSDLLQGHEQYV.

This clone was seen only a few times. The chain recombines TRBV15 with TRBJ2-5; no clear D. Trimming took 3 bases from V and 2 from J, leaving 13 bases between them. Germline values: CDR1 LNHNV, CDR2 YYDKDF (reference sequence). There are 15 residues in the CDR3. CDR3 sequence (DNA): TGTGCCACCAGCAGGGGCGGCACGGGTCAAGAGACCCAGTACTTC. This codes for CATSRGGTGQETQYF.

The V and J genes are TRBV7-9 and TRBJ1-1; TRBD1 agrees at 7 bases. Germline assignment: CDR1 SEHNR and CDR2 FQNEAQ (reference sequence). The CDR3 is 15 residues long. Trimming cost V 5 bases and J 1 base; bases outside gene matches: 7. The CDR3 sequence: CASSPKGQPNTEAFF. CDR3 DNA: TGTGCCAGCAGCCCGAAGGGACAGCCGAACACTGAAGCTTTCTTT.

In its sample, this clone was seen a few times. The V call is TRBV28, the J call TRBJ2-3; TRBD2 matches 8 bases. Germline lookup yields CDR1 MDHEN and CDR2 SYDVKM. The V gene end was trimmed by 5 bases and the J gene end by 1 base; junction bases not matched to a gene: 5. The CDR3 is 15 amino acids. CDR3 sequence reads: CASSRSGARTDTQYF. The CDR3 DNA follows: TGTGCCAGCAGTCGTAGCGGGGCCCGCACAGATACGCAGTATTTT.